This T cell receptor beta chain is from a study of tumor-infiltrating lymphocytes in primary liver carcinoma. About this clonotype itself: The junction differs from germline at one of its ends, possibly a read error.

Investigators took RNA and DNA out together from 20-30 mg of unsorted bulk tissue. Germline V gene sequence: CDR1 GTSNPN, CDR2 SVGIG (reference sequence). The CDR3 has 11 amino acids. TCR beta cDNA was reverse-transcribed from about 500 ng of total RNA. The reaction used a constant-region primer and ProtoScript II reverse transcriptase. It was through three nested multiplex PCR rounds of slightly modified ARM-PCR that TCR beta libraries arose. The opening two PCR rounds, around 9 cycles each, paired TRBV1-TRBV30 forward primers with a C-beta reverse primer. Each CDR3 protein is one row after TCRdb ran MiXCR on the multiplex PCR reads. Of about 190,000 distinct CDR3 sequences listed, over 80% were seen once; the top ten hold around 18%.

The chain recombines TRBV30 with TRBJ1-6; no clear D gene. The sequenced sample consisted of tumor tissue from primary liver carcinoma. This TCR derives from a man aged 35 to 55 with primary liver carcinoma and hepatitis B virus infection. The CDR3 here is CAWRLSSPIHF. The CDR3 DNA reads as TGTGCCTGGAGGCTGAGTTCACCCATCCACTTT.